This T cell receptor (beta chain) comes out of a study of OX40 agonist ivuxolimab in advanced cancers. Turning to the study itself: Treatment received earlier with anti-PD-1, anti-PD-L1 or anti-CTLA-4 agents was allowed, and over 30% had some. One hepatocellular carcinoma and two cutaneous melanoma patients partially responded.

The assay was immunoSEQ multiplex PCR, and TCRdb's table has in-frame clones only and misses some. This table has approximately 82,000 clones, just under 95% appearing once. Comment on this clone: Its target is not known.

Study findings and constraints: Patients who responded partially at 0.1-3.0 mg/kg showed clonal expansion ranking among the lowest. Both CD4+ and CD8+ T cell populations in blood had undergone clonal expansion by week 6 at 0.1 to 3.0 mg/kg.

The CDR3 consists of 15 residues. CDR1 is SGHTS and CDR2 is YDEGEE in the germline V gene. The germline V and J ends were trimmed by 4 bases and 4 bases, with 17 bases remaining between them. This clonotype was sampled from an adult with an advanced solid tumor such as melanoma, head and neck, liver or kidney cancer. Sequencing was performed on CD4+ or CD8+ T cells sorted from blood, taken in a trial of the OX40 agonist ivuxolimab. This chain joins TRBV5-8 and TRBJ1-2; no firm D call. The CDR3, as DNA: TGTGCCAGCAGCCGGCGGACGCCGGCCGCCTATGGCTACACCTTC. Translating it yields CASSRRTPAAYGYTF.